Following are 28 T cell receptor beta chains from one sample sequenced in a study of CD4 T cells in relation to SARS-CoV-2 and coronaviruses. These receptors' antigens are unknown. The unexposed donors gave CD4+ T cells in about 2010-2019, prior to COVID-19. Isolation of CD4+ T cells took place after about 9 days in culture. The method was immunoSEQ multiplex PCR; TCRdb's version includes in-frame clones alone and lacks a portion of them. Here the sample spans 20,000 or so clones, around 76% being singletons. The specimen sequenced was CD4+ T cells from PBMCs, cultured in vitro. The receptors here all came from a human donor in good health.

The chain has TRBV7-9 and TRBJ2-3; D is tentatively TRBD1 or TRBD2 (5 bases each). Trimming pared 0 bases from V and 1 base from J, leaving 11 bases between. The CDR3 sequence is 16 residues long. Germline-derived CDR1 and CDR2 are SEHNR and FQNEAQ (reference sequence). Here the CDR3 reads CASSLARGMGTDTQYF. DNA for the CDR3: TGTGCCAGCAGCTTAGCGAGGGGAATGGGCACAGATACGCAGTATTTT.

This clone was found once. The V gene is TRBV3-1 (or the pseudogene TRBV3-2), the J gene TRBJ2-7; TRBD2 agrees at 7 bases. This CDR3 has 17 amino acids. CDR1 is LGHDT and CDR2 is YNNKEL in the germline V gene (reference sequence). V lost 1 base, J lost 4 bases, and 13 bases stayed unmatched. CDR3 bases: TGTGCCAGCAGCCAAGTCGGTTTGGCGGGGGACCAATACGAGCAGTACTTC. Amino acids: CASSQVGLAGDQYEQYF.

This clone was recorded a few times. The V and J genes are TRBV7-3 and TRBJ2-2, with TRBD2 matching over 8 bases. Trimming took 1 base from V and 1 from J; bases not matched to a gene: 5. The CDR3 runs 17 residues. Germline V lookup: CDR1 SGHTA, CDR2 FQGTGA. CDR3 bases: TGTGCCAGCAGCTTAAAGCCCCTAGCGGGGAACACCGGGGAGCTGTTTTTT. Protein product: CASSLKPLAGNTGELFF.

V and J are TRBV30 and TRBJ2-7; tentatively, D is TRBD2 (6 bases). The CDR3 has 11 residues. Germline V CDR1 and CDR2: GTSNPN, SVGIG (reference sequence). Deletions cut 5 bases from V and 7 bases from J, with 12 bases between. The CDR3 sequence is CAWGRAGEQYF. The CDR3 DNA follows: TGTGCCTGGGGACGGGCGGGGGAGCAGTACTTC.

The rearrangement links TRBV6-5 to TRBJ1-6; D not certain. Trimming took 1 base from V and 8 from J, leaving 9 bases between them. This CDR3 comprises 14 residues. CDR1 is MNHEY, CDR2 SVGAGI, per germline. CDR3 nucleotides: TGTGCCAGCAGTTACTTAGGACTCTATTCACCCCTCCACTTT. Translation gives CASSYLGLYSPLHF.

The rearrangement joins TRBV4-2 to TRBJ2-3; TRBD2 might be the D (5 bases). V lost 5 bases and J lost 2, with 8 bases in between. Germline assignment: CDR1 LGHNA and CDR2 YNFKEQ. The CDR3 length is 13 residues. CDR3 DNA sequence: TGTGCCAGCAGCACCCGGGACACAGATACGCAGTATTTT. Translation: CASSTRDTDTQYF.

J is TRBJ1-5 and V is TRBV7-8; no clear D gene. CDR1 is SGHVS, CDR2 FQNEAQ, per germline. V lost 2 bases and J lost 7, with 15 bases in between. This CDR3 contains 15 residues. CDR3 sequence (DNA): TGTGCCAGCAGCTTAATCGTACAGCCAAGGCAGCCCCAGCATTTT. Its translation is CASSLIVQPRQPQHF.

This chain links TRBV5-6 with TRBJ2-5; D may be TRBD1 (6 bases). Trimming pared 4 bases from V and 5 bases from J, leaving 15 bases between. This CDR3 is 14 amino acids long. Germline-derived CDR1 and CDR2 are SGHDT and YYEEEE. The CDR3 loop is CASSPRGTSETQYF. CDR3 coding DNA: TGTGCCAGCAGCCCCAGGGGCACGTCGGAGACCCAGTACTTC.

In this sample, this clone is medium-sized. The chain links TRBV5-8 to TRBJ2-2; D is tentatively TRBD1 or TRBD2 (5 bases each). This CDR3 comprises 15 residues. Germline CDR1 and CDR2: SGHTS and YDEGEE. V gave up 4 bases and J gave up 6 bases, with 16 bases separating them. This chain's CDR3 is CASSRGTSGSGELFF. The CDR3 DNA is TGTGCCAGCAGCCGAGGGACCTCGGGATCCGGGGAGCTGTTTTTT.

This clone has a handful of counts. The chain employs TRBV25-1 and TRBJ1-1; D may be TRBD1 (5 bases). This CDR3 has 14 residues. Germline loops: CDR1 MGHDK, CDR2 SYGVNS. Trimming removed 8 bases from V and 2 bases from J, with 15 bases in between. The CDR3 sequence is CASARGGANTEAFF. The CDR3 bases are TGTGCCAGCGCCCGGGGTGGGGCCAACACTGAAGCTTTCTTT.

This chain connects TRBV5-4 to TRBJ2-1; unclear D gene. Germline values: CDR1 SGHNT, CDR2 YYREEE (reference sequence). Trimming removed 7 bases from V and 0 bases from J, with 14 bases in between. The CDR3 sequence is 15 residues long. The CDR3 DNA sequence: TGTGCCAGCGGTTTTGTGTCCTTCTCCTACAATGAGCAGTTCTTC. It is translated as CASGFVSFSYNEQFF.

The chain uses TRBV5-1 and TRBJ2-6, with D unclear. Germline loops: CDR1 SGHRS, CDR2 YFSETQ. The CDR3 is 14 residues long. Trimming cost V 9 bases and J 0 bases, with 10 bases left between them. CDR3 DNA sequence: TGCGCCACCAGAGGCGTCTCTGGGGCCAACGTCCTGACTTTC. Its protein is CATRGVSGANVLTF.

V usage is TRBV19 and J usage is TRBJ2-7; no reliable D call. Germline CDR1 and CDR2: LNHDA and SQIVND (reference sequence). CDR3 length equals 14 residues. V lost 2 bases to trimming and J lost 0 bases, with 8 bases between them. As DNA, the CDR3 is TGTGCCAGTAGTATAAGCCAGAACTCCTACGAGCAGTACTTC. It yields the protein CASSISQNSYEQYF.

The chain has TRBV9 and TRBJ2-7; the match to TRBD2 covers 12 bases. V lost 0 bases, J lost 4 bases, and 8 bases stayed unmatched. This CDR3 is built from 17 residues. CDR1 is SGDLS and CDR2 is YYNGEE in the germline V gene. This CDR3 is CASSVGLGTSGSYEQYF. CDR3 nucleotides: TGTGCCAGCAGCGTAGGGCTCGGGACTAGCGGGTCTTACGAGCAGTACTTC.

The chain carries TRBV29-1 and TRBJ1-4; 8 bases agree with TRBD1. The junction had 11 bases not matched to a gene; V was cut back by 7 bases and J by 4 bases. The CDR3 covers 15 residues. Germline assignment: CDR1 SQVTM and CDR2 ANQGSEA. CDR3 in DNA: TGCAGCGGCGGAGAAACAGGGGGTAATAATGAAAAACTGTTTTTT. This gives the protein CSGGETGGNNEKLFF.

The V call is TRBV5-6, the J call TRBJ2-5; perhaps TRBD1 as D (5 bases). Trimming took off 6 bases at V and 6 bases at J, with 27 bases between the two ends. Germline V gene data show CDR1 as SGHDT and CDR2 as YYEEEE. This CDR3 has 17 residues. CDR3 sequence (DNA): TGTGCCAGCAACCCCCGGTTCGGCAGGGAAGAAGGACAGACCCAGTACTTC. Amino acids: CASNPRFGREEGQTQYF.

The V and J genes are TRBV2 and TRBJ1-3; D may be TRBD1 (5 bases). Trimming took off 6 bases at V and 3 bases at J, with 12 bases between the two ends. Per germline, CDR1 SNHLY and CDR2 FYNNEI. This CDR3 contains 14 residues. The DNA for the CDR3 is TGTGCCAGCAGGGGCAGGGCTGATGGAAACACCATATATTTT. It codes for CASRGRADGNTIYF.

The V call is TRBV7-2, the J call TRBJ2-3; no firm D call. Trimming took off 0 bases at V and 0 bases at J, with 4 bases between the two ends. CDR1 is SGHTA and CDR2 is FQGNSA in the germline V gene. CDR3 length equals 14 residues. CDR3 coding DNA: TGTGCCAGCAGCTTAGCGTGGAGCACAGATACGCAGTATTTT. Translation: CASSLAWSTDTQYF.

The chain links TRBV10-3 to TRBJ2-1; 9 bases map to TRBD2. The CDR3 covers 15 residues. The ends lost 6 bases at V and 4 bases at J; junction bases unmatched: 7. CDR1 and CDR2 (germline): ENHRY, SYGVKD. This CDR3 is CAISLRGGEYNEQFF. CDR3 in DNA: TGTGCCATCAGCCTGCGGGGGGGCGAATACAATGAGCAGTTCTTC.

DNA of the CDR3: TGTGCCAGCAGCCGCACCGGACAGAGCAATCAGCCCCAGCATTTT. Its protein is CASSRTGQSNQPQHF. This rearrangement joins TRBV6-5 to TRBJ1-5, with a possible D match to TRBD1 (6 bases). CDR1 and CDR2 (germline): MNHEY, SVGAGI. V gave up 6 bases and J gave up 1 base, with 13 bases separating them. This CDR3 has 15 residues.

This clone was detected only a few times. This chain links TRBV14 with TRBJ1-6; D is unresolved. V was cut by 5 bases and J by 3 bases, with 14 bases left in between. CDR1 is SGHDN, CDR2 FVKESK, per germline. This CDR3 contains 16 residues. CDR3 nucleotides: TGTGCCAGCAGCGAAGCGGGGTCCATCTATAATTCACCCCTCCACTTT. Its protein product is CASSEAGSIYNSPLHF.

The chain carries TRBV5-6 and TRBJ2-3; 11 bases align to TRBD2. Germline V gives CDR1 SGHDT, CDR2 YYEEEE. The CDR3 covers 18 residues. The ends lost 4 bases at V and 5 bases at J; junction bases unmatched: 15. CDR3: CASSHETYFSGRVDTQYF. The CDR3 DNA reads TGTGCCAGCAGCCACGAAACCTATTTTAGCGGGAGGGTAGATACGCAGTATTTT.

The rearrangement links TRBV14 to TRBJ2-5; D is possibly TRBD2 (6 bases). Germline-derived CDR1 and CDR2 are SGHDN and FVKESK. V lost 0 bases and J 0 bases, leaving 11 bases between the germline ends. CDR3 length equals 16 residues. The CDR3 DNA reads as TGTGCCAGCAGCCAAGAAGGTCGGGGGTACCAAGAGACCCAGTACTTC. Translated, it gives CASSQEGRGYQETQYF.

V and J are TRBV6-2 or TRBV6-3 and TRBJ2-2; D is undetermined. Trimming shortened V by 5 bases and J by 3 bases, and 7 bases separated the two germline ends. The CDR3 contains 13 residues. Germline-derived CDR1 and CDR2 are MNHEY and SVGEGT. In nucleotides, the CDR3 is TGTGCCAGCAGTCTTGAATACACCGGGGAGCTGTTTTTT. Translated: CASSLEYTGELFF.

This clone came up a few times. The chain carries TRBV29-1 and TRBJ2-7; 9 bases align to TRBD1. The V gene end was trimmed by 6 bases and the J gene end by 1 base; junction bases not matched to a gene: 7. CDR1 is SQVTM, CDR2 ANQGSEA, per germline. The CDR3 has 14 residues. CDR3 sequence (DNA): TGCAGCGTGGGCGGGACAGGGAATTCCTACGAGCAGTACTTC. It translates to CSVGGTGNSYEQYF.

The CDR3 DNA sequence: TGCGCCAGCAGCCATGGGACAGGGGGGATTGTAGGCTACACCTTC. It encodes CASSHGTGGIVGYTF. The chain couples TRBV4-1 to TRBJ1-2; 11 bases are shared with TRBD1. The germline gives CDR1 MGHRA, CDR2 YSYEKL. The CDR3 sequence is 15 residues long. V was clipped by 3 bases and J by 8 bases; unmatched bases: 8.

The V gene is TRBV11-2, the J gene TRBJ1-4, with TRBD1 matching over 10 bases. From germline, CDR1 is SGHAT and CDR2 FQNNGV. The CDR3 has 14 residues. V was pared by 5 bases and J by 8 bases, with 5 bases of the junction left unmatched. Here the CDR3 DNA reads TGTGCCAGCAGCCGGACAGGGGGGAAGGAAAAACTGTTTTTT. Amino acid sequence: CASSRTGGKEKLFF.

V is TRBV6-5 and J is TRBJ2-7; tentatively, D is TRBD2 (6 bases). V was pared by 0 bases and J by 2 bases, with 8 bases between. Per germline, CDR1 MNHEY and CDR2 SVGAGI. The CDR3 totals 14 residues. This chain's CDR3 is CASSYSRTTYEQYF. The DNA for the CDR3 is TGTGCCAGCAGTTACTCGAGGACTACCTACGAGCAGTACTTC.